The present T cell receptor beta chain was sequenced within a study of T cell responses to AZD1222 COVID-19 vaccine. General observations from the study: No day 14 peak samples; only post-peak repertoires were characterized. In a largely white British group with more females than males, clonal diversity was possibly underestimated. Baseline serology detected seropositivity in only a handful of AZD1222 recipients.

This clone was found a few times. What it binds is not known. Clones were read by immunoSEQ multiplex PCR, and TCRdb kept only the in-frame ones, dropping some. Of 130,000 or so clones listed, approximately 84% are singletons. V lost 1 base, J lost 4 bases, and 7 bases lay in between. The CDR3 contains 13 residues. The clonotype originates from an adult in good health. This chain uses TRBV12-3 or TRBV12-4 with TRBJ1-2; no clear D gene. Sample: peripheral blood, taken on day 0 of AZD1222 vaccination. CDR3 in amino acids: CASSLEPRYGYTF. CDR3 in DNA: TGTGCCAGCAGTTTAGAACCGCGCTATGGCTACACCTTC.